The clone carrying this T cell receptor beta chain was picked up many times. Its antigen remains unknown. This sample stems from a study of response to subunit inactivated influenza vaccine. MiXCR, run by TCRdb on the RT-PCR reads, gives a single entry per CDR3 protein. The sample lists 650,000 to 850,000 distinct CDR3 sequences, approximately 15% occurring once. The J segment lost 4 bases and the V segment lost 8 bases, leaving 6 bases of the junction unmatched. CDR3 size: 14 residues. Germline values: CDR1 SNHLY, CDR2 FYNNEI. General study points: Each seasonal influenza vaccination recruits few new T cells, the authors suggested.

The clonotype was recovered from a middle-aged man who received an inactivated influenza vaccine. Material: PBMCs from blood, obtained 14 to 15 days before vaccination. The rearrangement links TRBV2 to TRBJ2-2, with 8 positions matching TRBD2. CDR3 region: CASGREEVTGELFF. For the CDR3, the DNA is TGTGCCAGCGGGCGGGAGGAGGTCACCGGGGAGCTGTTTTTT.